What follows are 28 T cell receptor beta chains derived from one specimen sequenced in a study of shared clonotypes between healthy human individuals. Profiled with immunoSEQ multiplex PCR; TCRdb holds only in-frame clones, not every one. Of about half a million clones listed, around 80% are singletons. The sequenced sample was PBMCs. Source of these receptors: a middle-aged woman in good health. Some clones in this sample may be carry-over from other donors' samples.

The chain is built from TRBV5-1 and TRBJ2-4, with a tentative D call TRBD1 (6 bases). Germline lookup yields CDR1 SGHRS and CDR2 YFSETQ. Trimming removed 0 bases from V and 3 bases from J, with 13 bases in between. The length of the CDR3 is 16 residues. The CDR3 spells CASSLAGGGSKNIQYF. CDR3 coding DNA: TGCGCCAGCAGCTTGGCTGGGGGCGGTAGCAAAAACATTCAGTACTTC.

The chain recombines TRBV2 with TRBJ2-2; possible D gene TRBD2, 5 bases. Germline values: CDR1 SNHLY, CDR2 FYNNEI. V was shortened by 5 bases and J by 6 bases, with 10 bases between the two germline ends. There are 13 residues in the CDR3. DNA for the CDR3: TGTGCCAGCAGTCGCGGACTGGCCGGGGAGCTGTTTTTT. Residues: CASSRGLAGELFF.

The V call is TRBV27, the J call TRBJ2-7; weak D call: TRBD2 (6 bases). Germline V CDR1 and CDR2: MNHEY, SMNVEV (reference sequence). V dropped 0 bases and J dropped 3 bases, with 12 bases sitting between them. There are 15 residues in the CDR3. Here the CDR3 reads CASSLSMVGGYEQYF. The CDR3 bases are TGTGCCAGCAGTTTATCGATGGTGGGGGGCTACGAGCAGTACTTC.

This chain connects TRBV6-6 to TRBJ2-4, with 10 nucleotides matching TRBD1. From germline, CDR1 is MNHNY and CDR2 SVGAGI (reference sequence). The CDR3 extends over 16 amino acids. V lost 5 bases, J lost 0 bases, and 4 bases stayed unmatched. CDR3 nucleotides: TGTGCCAGCAGTGGGGGACAGGGGATAGCCAAAAACATTCAGTACTTC. Translation gives CASSGGQGIAKNIQYF.

With respect to this clone: Other DNA sequences of this sample code for an identical CDR3. V and J are TRBV7-9 and TRBJ2-5; TRBD2 agrees at 10 bases. CDR3 size: 14 residues. The germline CDR1 and CDR2 sequences are SEHNR and FQNEAQ (reference sequence). J gave up 5 bases and V 2 bases, and 2 bases lay outside the gene matches. In DNA, the CDR3 is TGTGCCAGCAGCTTACTAGCGGGAGTGGAGACCCAGTACTTC. Translation: CASSLLAGVETQYF.

The rearrangement links TRBV27 to TRBJ2-7; D perhaps matches TRBD1 (6 bases). The CDR3 has 13 amino acids. V lost 3 bases to trimming and J lost 3 bases, with 9 bases between them. Germline V CDR1 and CDR2: MNHEY, SMNVEV (reference sequence). The CDR3 sequence: CASSFGQNYEQYF. The CDR3 DNA is TGTGCCAGCAGTTTCGGACAGAACTACGAGCAGTACTTC.

This chain joins TRBV4-1 and TRBJ1-4; 9 bases are shared with TRBD1. Trimming cost V 4 bases and J 4 bases; bases outside gene matches: 4. Germline CDR1 reads MGHRA; CDR2 reads YSYEKL. The CDR3 runs 15 residues. CDR3 sequence reads: CASSPQGASNEKLFF. CDR3 coding DNA: TGCGCCAGCAGCCCACAGGGGGCAAGTAATGAAAAACTGTTTTTT.

The chain uses TRBV19 and TRBJ1-5, with D unclear. The CDR3 is 13 amino acids. Trimming stripped 0 bases from V and 6 bases from J, with 6 bases between. Germline values: CDR1 LNHDA, CDR2 SQIVND (reference sequence). CDR3 in amino acids: CASSIDDGQPQHF. CDR3 nucleotides: TGTGCCAGTAGTATAGATGACGGTCAGCCCCAGCATTTT. Based on the CDR3 plus reference TRBV19 and TRBJ1-5, the full variable domain is DGGITQSPKYLFRKEGQNVTLSCEQNLNHDAMYWYRQDPGQGLRLIYYSQIVNDFQKGDIAEGYSVSREKKESFPLTVTSAQKNPTAFYLCASSIDDGQPQHFGDGTRLSIL.

V usage is TRBV19 and J usage is TRBJ2-3; perhaps TRBD2 as D (5 bases). Trimming took 4 bases from V and 3 from J, leaving 14 bases between them. CDR3 length: 15 residues. Germline CDR1 and CDR2: LNHDA and SQIVND (reference sequence). The CDR3 coding sequence is TGTGCCAGTAGTAGTATCGGGGAGAAGACAGATACGCAGTATTTT. This gives the protein CASSSIGEKTDTQYF. The complete variable domain, with remaining parts taken from reference TRBV19 and TRBJ2-3, reads DGGITQSPKYLFRKEGQNVTLSCEQNLNHDAMYWYRQDPGQGLRLIYYSQIVNDFQKGDIAEGYSVSREKKESFPLTVTSAQKNPTAFYLCASSSIGEKTDTQYFGPGTRLTVL.

This clone was picked up one time. The chain employs TRBV4-1 and TRBJ2-1, with TRBD2 matching 14 bases. The CDR3 is 16 residues long. Trimming removed 7 bases from V and 8 bases from J; junction bases left unmatched: 10. Germline values: CDR1 MGHRA, CDR2 YSYEKL. CDR3 protein: CASTYGTSGSFDEQFF. The CDR3 DNA follows: TGCGCCAGCACGTACGGGACTAGCGGGAGTTTCGATGAGCAGTTCTTC.

This clone has only a few counts. The rearrangement joins TRBV5-8 to TRBJ2-3; D unclear. The V end was cut by 2 bases, the J end by 3 bases, with 7 bases between. There are 13 residues in the CDR3. Germline-derived CDR1 and CDR2 are SGHTS and YDEGEE. CDR3 sequence: CASSLVGTDTQYF. CDR3 nucleotides: TGTGCCAGCAGCTTAGTGGGGACAGATACGCAGTATTTT. Combining the CDR3 with reference TRBV5-8 and TRBJ2-3 gives the whole variable domain EAGVTQSPTHLIKTRGQQATLRCSPISGHTSVYWYQQALGLGLQFLLWYDEGEERNRGNFPPRFSGRQFPNYSSELNVNALELEDSALYLCASSLVGTDTQYFGPGTRLTVL.

The chain is built from TRBV28 and TRBJ2-6; the D gene is possibly TRBD2 (6 bases). Germline lookup yields CDR1 MDHEN and CDR2 SYDVKM. The CDR3 length is 17 residues. V lost 8 bases and J 1 base, leaving 18 bases between the germline ends. CDR3 DNA: TGTGCCAGCGGGGGGAGTTCTGGGCGGTCTGGGGCCAACGTCCTGACTTTC. It yields the protein CASGGSSGRSGANVLTF.

A few counts support this clone. This sample also contains other DNA sequences that code for the same CDR3. The chain couples TRBV9 to TRBJ1-2; TRBD1 is a possible D gene (6 bases). The germline gives CDR1 SGDLS, CDR2 YYNGEE. Trimming removed 2 bases from V and 2 bases from J, with 7 bases in between. The CDR3 consists of 13 residues. The CDR3, as DNA: TGTGCCAGCAGCGTCGACAGGAACTATGGCTACACCTTC. Its translation is CASSVDRNYGYTF.

The chain uses TRBV28 and TRBJ2-4; possibly TRBD2 for D (5 bases). The V and J ends lost 5 bases and 3 bases respectively, with 11 bases between them. The CDR3 sequence is 14 residues long. Germline lookup yields CDR1 MDHEN and CDR2 SYDVKM. The CDR3 sequence: CASSLSGYKNIQYF. Here the CDR3 DNA reads TGTGCCAGCAGTCTCTCGGGGTACAAAAACATTCAGTACTTC.

This chain uses TRBV7-9 with TRBJ1-1; D unclear. The CDR3 has 12 residues. V was cut by 4 bases and J by 4 bases, with 7 bases left in between. Germline CDR1 SEHNR, CDR2 FQNEAQ (reference sequence). CDR3 sequence reads: CASSSESTEAFF. The DNA of the CDR3 is TGTGCCAGCAGCTCCGAATCCACTGAAGCTTTCTTT.

The rearrangement uses TRBV19 and TRBJ1-2, with TRBD1 matching over 7 bases. Germline CDR1 is LNHDA and CDR2 is SQIVND (reference sequence). This CDR3 contains 15 residues. V shed 5 bases and J 5 bases; nucleotides not matched to a gene: 11. CDR3 DNA sequence: TGTGCCAGTAGTCCCCTCACAGGGGAATTTTATGGCTACACCTTC. It is translated as CASSPLTGEFYGYTF.

This clone was seen only once. This chain uses TRBV9 with TRBJ2-7, with 8 bases identical to TRBD2. J lost 4 bases, V lost 4 bases, and 10 bases had no gene match. This CDR3 contains 15 residues. CDR1 and CDR2 (germline): SGDLS, YYNGEE. Written as DNA, the CDR3 is TGTGCCAGCAGCTCCAGCGGGGGCCCGGGATACGAGCAGTACTTC. This sequence encodes CASSSSGGPGYEQYF. Full variable domain (rest looked up from reference TRBV9 and TRBJ2-7): DSGVTQTPKHLITATGQRVTLRCSPRSGDLSVYWYQQSLDQGLQFLIQYYNGEERAKGNILERFSAQQFPDLHSELNLSSLELGDSALYFCASSSSGGPGYEQYFGPGTRLTVT.

Here the CDR3 reads CASSLSGTGATNYGYTF. CDR3 nucleotide sequence: TGTGCCAGCAGTTTATCAGGGACAGGCGCGACTAACTATGGCTACACCTTC. This rearrangement joins TRBV28 to TRBJ1-2; 8 bases align to TRBD1. Trimming at V came to 1 base and at J to 0 bases, leaving 7 bases not matched to a gene. The CDR3 spans 17 residues. Germline V lookup: CDR1 MDHEN, CDR2 SYDVKM.

The chain uses TRBV6-4 and TRBJ1-5; D unresolved. V was clipped by 4 bases and J by 5 bases, with 12 bases between them. The CDR3 is 14 residues long. Germline V gives CDR1 MRHNA, CDR2 SNTAGT. CDR3 sequence reads: CASSAREGDQPQHF. In DNA, the CDR3 is TGTGCCAGCAGTGCTCGGGAGGGCGATCAGCCCCAGCATTTT.

This chain joins TRBV29-1 and TRBJ1-2, with D perhaps matching TRBD1 (6 bases). The CDR3 has 15 residues. Germline lookup yields CDR1 SQVTM and CDR2 ANQGSEA. V lost 5 bases, J lost 3 bases, and 19 bases lay in between. DNA for the CDR3: TGCAGCGTTTCTGCCAGGGGAAGGGGGGACTATGGCTACACCTTC. Protein: CSVSARGRGDYGYTF.

The V gene is TRBV7-9, the J gene TRBJ2-5, with D possibly matching TRBD2 (5 bases). Germline V gene sequence: CDR1 SEHNR, CDR2 FQNEAQ (reference sequence). This CDR3 has 15 residues. Trimming cost V 1 base and J 5 bases, with 14 bases left between them. The CDR3 nucleotides read TGTGCCAGCAGCTTAGGGAAGCGGATAGGGGAGACCCAGTACTTC. Its protein is CASSLGKRIGETQYF.

The chain joins TRBV7-2 to TRBJ2-1; TRBD2 might be the D (5 bases). Between the trimmed V and J ends, which lost 6 bases and 3 bases, there was a span of 9 bases. CDR3 length: 13 amino acids. CDR1 is SGHTA and CDR2 is FQGNSA in the germline V gene. The CDR3 is CASRGDYYNEQFF. In DNA, the CDR3 is TGTGCCAGCAGAGGAGACTACTACAATGAGCAGTTCTTC. Full variable domain (outside the CDR3, taken from reference TRBV7-2 and TRBJ2-1): GAGVSQSPSNKVTEKGKDVELRCDPISGHTALYWYRQSLGQGLEFLIYFQGNSAPDKSGLPSDRFSAERTGGSVSTLTIQRTQQEDSAVYLCASRGDYYNEQFFGPGTRLTVL.

The V and J genes are TRBV6-1 and TRBJ2-7; possible D gene TRBD2, 5 bases. Germline lookup yields CDR1 MNHNS and CDR2 SASEGT. CDR3 length: 15 amino acids. V dropped 7 bases and J dropped 6 bases, with 22 bases sitting between them. CDR3 in DNA: TGTGCCAGCACTGTCGCAGGTCCATACCGGGGCGAGCAGTACTTC. Amino acid sequence: CASTVAGPYRGEQYF.

This clone appeared a few times. The rearrangement links TRBV30 to TRBJ1-3, with 7 bases fitting TRBD1. Germline CDR1 GTSNPN, CDR2 SVGIG (reference sequence). V was pared by 4 bases and J by 5 bases, with 8 bases of the junction left unmatched. The CDR3 runs 14 residues. CDR3: CAWNRDSKRNTIYF. CDR3 nucleotide sequence: TGTGCCTGGAACCGGGACAGTAAGCGAAACACCATATATTTT.

Note on this clone: This CDR3 is also generated by other DNA sequences in the sample. CDR3 nucleotides: TGTGCCTGGAGTGCAGGGTTGAGCAATCAGCCCCAGCATTTT. It is translated as CAWSAGLSNQPQHF. The chain carries TRBV30 and TRBJ1-5, with D perhaps TRBD1 (5 bases). V gave up 1 base and J gave up 1 base, with 8 bases separating them. The CDR3 contains 14 residues. Germline V gene sequence: CDR1 GTSNPN, CDR2 SVGIG (reference sequence).

The chain employs TRBV6-6 and TRBJ2-5; TRBD1 is a possible D gene (5 bases). TRBJ2-7 matches the DNA end more closely, so the J call is doubtful. Per the germline V gene, CDR1 is MNHNY and CDR2 is SVGAGI (reference sequence). The CDR3 length is 14 residues. The CDR3 sequence: CASSPQGNIYEQYF. The DNA for the CDR3 is TGTGCCAGCAGCCCTCAGGGAAACATCTACGAGCAGTACTTC.

The chain is built from TRBV9 and TRBJ1-3; a possible D gene is TRBD1 (5 bases). Trimming left V 0 bases short and J 0 bases short, with 10 bases between. Looked up from germline, CDR1 is SGDLS and CDR2 is YYNGEE. The CDR3 covers 16 residues. Written as DNA, the CDR3 is TGTGCCAGCAGCGTAGGGATAGGGGCCTCTGGAAACACCATATATTTT. Translating gives CASSVGIGASGNTIYF.

Details on this clone: This same CDR3 is encoded by further DNA sequences in the sample. The V and J genes are TRBV5-1 and TRBJ2-7; D ambiguous. This CDR3 contains 13 residues. Trimming removed 4 bases from V and 1 base from J, with 9 bases in between. Germline CDR1 SGHRS, CDR2 YFSETQ. The CDR3 sequence is CASSPGRSYEQYF. CDR3 nucleotide sequence: TGCGCCAGCAGCCCGGGCAGGTCCTACGAGCAGTACTTC.